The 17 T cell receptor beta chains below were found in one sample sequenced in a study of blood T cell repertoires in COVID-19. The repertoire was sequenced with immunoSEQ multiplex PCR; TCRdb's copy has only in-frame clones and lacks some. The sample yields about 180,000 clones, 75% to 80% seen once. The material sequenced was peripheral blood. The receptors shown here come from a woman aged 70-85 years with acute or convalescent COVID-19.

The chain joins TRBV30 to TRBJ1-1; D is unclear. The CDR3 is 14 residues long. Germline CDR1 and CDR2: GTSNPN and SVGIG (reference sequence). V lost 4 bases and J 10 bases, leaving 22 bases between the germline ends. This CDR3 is CAWNPGRDGVGAFF. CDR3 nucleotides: TGTGCCTGGAACCCCGGGAGGGATGGTGTTGGAGCTTTCTTT. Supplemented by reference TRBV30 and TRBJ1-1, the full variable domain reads SQTIHQWPATLVQPVGSPLSLECTVEGTSNPNLYWYRQAAGRGLQLLFYSVGIGQISSEVPQNLSASRPQDRQFILSSKKLLLSDSGFYLCAWNPGRDGVGAFFGQGTRLTVV.

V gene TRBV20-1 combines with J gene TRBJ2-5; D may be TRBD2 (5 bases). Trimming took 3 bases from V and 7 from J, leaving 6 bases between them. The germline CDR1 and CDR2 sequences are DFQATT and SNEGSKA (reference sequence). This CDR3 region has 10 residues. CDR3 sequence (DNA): TGCAGTGCTAGCGGGGTGACCCAGTACTTC. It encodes CSASGVTQYF.

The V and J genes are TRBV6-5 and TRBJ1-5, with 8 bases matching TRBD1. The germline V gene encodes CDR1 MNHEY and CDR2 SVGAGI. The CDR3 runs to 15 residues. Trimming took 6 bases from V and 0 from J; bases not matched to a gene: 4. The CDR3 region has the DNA TGTGCCAGCAGCGCGGACAGGGTTAGCAATCAGCCCCAGCATTTT. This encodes CASSADRVSNQPQHF.

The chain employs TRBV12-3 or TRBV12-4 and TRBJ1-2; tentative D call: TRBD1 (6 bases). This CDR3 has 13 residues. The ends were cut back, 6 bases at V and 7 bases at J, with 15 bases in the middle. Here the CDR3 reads CASSLQGSFGYTF. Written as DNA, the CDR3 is TGTGCCAGCAGCTTACAGGGTAGTTTTGGCTACACCTTC.

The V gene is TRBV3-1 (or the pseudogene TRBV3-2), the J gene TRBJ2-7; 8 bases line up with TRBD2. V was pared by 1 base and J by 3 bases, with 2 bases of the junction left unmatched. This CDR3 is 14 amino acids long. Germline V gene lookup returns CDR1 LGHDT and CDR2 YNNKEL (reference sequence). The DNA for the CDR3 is TGTGCCAGCAGCCAAGCCGGGACTAGCTACGAGCAGTACTTC. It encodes CASSQAGTSYEQYF.

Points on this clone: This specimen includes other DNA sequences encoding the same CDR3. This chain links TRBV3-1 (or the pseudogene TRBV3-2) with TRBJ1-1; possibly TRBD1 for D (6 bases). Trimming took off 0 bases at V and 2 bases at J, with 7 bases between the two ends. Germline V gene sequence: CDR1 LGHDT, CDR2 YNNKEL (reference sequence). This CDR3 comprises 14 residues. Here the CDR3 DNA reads TGTGCCAGCAGCCAAGAGGACAGAAACACTGAAGCTTTCTTT. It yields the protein CASSQEDRNTEAFF.

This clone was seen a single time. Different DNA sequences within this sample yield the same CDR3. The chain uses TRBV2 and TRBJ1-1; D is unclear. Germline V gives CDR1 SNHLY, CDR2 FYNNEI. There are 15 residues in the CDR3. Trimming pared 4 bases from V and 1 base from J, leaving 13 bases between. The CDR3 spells CASSVRGLPNTEAFF. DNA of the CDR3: TGTGCCAGCAGTGTGCGAGGGCTACCGAACACTGAAGCTTTCTTT.

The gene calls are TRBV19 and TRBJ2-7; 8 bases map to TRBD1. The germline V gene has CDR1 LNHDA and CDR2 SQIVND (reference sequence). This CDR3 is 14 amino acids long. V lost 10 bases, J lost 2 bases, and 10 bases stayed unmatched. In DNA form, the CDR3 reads TGTGCCACGAGGGACAGGTCTTCCACCTACGAGCAGTACTTC. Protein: CATRDRSSTYEQYF.

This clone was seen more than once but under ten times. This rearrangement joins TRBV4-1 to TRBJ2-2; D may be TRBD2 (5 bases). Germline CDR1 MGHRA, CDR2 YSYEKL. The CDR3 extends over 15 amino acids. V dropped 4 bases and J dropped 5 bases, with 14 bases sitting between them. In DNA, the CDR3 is TGCGCCAGCAGCCCTACGCCTCGCGGGACCGGGGAGCTGTTTTTT. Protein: CASSPTPRGTGELFF.

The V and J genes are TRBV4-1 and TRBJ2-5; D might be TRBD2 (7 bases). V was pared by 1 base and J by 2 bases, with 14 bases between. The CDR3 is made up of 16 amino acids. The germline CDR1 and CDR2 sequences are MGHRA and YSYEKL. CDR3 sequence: CASSQGAGASQETQYF. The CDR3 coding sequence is TGCGCCAGCAGCCAAGGGGCGGGGGCCTCTCAAGAGACCCAGTACTTC.

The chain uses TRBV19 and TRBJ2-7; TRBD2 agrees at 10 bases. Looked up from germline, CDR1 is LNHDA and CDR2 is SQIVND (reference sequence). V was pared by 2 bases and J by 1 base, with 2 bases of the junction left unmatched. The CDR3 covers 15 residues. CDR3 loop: CASSIIAGGSYEQYF. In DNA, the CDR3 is TGTGCCAGTAGTATAATAGCGGGAGGATCCTACGAGCAGTACTTC.

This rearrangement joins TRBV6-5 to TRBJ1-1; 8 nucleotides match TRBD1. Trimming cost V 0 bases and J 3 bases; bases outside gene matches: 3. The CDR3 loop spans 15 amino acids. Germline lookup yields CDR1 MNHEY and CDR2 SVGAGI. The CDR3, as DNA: TGTGCCAGCAGTTACTCGAACAGGGGGGACACTGAAGCTTTCTTT. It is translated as CASSYSNRGDTEAFF.

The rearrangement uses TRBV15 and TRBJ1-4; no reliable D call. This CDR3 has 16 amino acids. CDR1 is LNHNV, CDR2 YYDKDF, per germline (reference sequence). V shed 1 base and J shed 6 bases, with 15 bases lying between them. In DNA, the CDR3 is TGTGCCACCAGCAGAGTAATCGAGTCCGGAGATGAAAAACTGTTTTTT. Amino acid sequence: CATSRVIESGDEKLFF.

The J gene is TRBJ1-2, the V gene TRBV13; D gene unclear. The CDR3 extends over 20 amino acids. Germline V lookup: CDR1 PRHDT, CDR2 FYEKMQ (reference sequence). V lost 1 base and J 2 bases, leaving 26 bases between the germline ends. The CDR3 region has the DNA TGTGCCAGCAGCTTAGCCCCAAACCCTTCCCCGGGATCCCCAAACTATGGCTACACCTTC. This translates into CASSLAPNPSPGSPNYGYTF.

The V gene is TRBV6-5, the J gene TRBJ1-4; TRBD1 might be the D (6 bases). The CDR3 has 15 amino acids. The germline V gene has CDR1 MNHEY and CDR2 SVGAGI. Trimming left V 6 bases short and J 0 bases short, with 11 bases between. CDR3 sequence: CASSRRQATNEKLFF. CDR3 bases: TGTGCCAGCAGCCGTAGACAGGCAACTAATGAAAAACTGTTTTTT.

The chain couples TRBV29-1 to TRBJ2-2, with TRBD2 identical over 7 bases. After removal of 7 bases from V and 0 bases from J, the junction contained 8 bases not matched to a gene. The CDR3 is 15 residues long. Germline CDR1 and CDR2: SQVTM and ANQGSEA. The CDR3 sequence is CSGSPGTTNTGELFF. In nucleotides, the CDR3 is TGCAGCGGCTCTCCCGGGACTACGAACACCGGGGAGCTGTTTTTT.

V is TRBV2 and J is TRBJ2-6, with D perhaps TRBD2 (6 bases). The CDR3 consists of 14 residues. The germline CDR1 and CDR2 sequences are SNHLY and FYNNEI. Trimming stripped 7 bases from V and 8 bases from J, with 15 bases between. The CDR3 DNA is TGTGCCAGCATGGGGGGACTTTCGACCAACGTCCTGACTTTC. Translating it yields CASMGGLSTNVLTF.